Listed below are T cell receptor beta chains from one sample, sequenced in a study of blood T cell repertoires in COVID-19. The data were produced by immunoSEQ multiplex PCR, yet TCRdb's version contains in-frame clones alone and is incomplete. The table has about 380,000 clones, roughly 85% seen once. The sample was peripheral blood. Receptor source: a young woman with acute or convalescent COVID-19. Each CDR3 is given with its conserved first and last residue. A D gene is named only where the DNA matches it firmly. For some rows the clone size is stated as once, few or many, or as a class when expanded; others skip it.

abundance: NA; d_gene: NA; j_gene: TRBJ1-3; v_gene: TRBV5-6; CDR3aa: CASSLTPGNTIYF; CDR3nt: TGTGCCAGCAGCTTGACTCCTGGAAACACCATATATTTT
abundance: NA; d_gene: NA; j_gene: TRBJ2-3; v_gene: TRBV5-1; CDR3aa: CASSPGDPTDTQYF; CDR3nt: TGCGCCAGCAGCCCAGGGGACCCTACAGATACGCAGTATTTT
abundance: NA; d_gene: NA; j_gene: TRBJ2-4; v_gene: TRBV24-1; CDR3aa: CATSVGGGDGDIQYF; CDR3nt: TGTGCCACCAGTGTAGGGGGGGGAGACGGGGACATTCAGTACTTC
abundance: NA; d_gene: NA; j_gene: TRBJ2-7; v_gene: TRBV27; CDR3aa: CASSPTLAGTYEQYF; CDR3nt: TGTGCCAGCAGTCCGACTCTGGCGGGGACCTACGAGCAGTACTTC
abundance: NA; d_gene: NA; j_gene: TRBJ2-5; v_gene: TRBV5-4; CDR3aa: CASSLEGDHQETQYF; CDR3nt: TGTGCCAGCAGCTTGGAGGGGGACCACCAAGAGACCCAGTACTTC
abundance: NA; d_gene: TRBD2; j_gene: TRBJ2-4; v_gene: TRBV11-2; CDR3aa: CASSSPSSGGLAKNIQYF; CDR3nt: TGTGCCAGCAGCTCGCCCTCTTCGGGAGGGTTAGCCAAAAACATTCAGTACTTC
abundance: NA; d_gene: NA; j_gene: TRBJ2-7; v_gene: TRBV19; CDR3aa: CASSISGVRVEQYF; CDR3nt: TGTGCCAGTAGTATTTCCGGTGTCAGGGTCGAGCAGTACTTC
abundance: NA; d_gene: TRBD1; j_gene: TRBJ2-3; v_gene: TRBV24-1; CDR3aa: CATSPRDRGYTDTQYF; CDR3nt: TGTGCCACCAGTCCCAGGGACAGGGGGTACACAGATACGCAGTATTTT
abundance: NA; d_gene: TRBD1; j_gene: TRBJ1-1; v_gene: TRBV5-6; CDR3aa: CASSWDRGKTEAFF; CDR3nt: TGTGCCAGCAGCTGGGACAGGGGGAAGACTGAAGCTTTCTTT
abundance: NA; d_gene: TRBD2; j_gene: TRBJ2-7; v_gene: TRBV29-1; CDR3aa: CSVDFRLAGSYEQYF; CDR3nt: TGCAGCGTTGACTTTCGACTAGCGGGGTCCTACGAGCAGTACTTC
abundance: NA; d_gene: TRBD1; j_gene: TRBJ1-3; v_gene: TRBV15; CDR3aa: CAATGGATGNTIYF; CDR3nt: TGTGCCGCGACAGGGGGCGCGACTGGAAACACCATATATTTT
abundance: NA; d_gene: TRBD2; j_gene: TRBJ2-7; v_gene: TRBV27; CDR3aa: CASRSLSEGGGYEQYF; CDR3nt: TGTGCCAGCAGATCCCTATCCGAAGGCGGGGGATACGAGCAGTACTTC
abundance: NA; d_gene: TRBD1; j_gene: TRBJ1-3; v_gene: TRBV7-8; CDR3aa: CASSDKDRGQRGNTIYF; CDR3nt: TGTGCCAGCAGCGATAAGGACAGGGGGCAGCGAGGAAACACCATATATTTT
abundance: NA; d_gene: TRBD1; j_gene: TRBJ1-1; v_gene: TRBV4-2; CDR3aa: CASSQGQENTEAFF; CDR3nt: TGTGCCAGCAGTCAGGGACAGGAGAACACTGAAGCTTTCTTT
abundance: NA; d_gene: NA; j_gene: TRBJ2-3; v_gene: TRBV10-3; CDR3aa: CAISDRGTSTDTQYF; CDR3nt: TGTGCCATCAGTGATCGGGGTACTAGCACAGATACGCAGTATTTT
abundance: once; d_gene: NA; j_gene: TRBJ1-5; v_gene: TRBV5-6; CDR3aa: CASSFGTFQNQPQHF; CDR3nt: TGTGCCAGCAGCTTCGGGACTTTTCAGAATCAGCCCCAGCATTTT
abundance: NA; d_gene: NA; j_gene: TRBJ1-6; v_gene: TRBV7-9; CDR3aa: CASSLAGNSPLHF; CDR3nt: TGTGCCAGCAGCTTGGCAGGCAATTCACCCCTCCACTTT
abundance: NA; d_gene: NA; j_gene: TRBJ1-1; v_gene: TRBV4-2; CDR3aa: CASSRGTEAFF; CDR3nt: TGTGCCAGCAGCCGAGGCACTGAAGCTTTCTTT
abundance: NA; d_gene: TRBD2; j_gene: TRBJ2-5; v_gene: TRBV9; CDR3aa: CASSVGTSGSQETQYF; CDR3nt: TGTGCCAGCAGCGTAGGGACTAGCGGGTCTCAAGAGACCCAGTACTTC
abundance: NA; d_gene: NA; j_gene: TRBJ2-2; v_gene: TRBV19; CDR3aa: CASSWGRGTGELFF; CDR3nt: TGTGCCAGTAGTTGGGGGCGCGGGACCGGGGAGCTGTTTTTT
abundance: NA; d_gene: NA; j_gene: TRBJ2-7; v_gene: TRBV2; CDR3aa: CASSEELAVFYEQYF; CDR3nt: TGTGCCAGCAGTGAAGAATTAGCGGTATTCTACGAGCAGTACTTC
abundance: NA; d_gene: NA; j_gene: TRBJ1-1; v_gene: TRBV4-1; CDR3aa: CASSLVGTEAFF; CDR3nt: TGCGCCAGCAGCCTCGTCGGCACTGAAGCTTTCTTT
abundance: NA; d_gene: NA; j_gene: TRBJ1-4; v_gene: TRBV14; CDR3aa: CASSAYRPANEKLFF; CDR3nt: TGTGCCAGCAGCGCCTACAGGCCCGCTAATGAAAAACTGTTTTTT
abundance: NA; d_gene: NA; j_gene: TRBJ2-5; v_gene: TRBV18; CDR3aa: CASGSWGERETQYF; CDR3nt: TGTGCCAGCGGCAGCTGGGGGGAAAGGGAGACCCAGTACTTC
abundance: NA; d_gene: NA; j_gene: TRBJ1-1; v_gene: TRBV30; CDR3aa: CAWGDIPGAPQAFF; CDR3nt: TGTGCCTGGGGGGATATTCCAGGGGCCCCTCAAGCTTTCTTT
abundance: NA; d_gene: NA; j_gene: TRBJ1-4; v_gene: TRBV27; CDR3aa: CASRKTGLNEKLFF; CDR3nt: TGTGCCAGCAGGAAGACAGGCCTTAATGAAAAACTGTTTTTT
abundance: NA; d_gene: NA; j_gene: TRBJ1-1; v_gene: TRBV29-1; CDR3aa: CSVELSWGRNTEAFF; CDR3nt: TGCAGCGTTGAACTATCCTGGGGGCGGAACACTGAAGCTTTCTTT
abundance: NA; d_gene: NA; j_gene: TRBJ2-2; v_gene: TRBV5-1; CDR3aa: CASSRVKNSLTGELFF; CDR3nt: TGCGCCAGCAGCCGAGTCAAAAACAGCTTAACCGGGGAGCTGTTTTTT
abundance: NA; d_gene: TRBD2; j_gene: TRBJ2-7; v_gene: TRBV13; CDR3aa: CASSLSGGDYEQYF; CDR3nt: TGTGCCAGCAGCTTGTCCGGGGGGGACTACGAGCAGTACTTC
abundance: NA; d_gene: TRBD1; j_gene: TRBJ2-7; v_gene: TRBV29-1; CDR3aa: CSVPDRGNEQYF; CDR3nt: TGCAGCGTCCCGGACAGGGGTAACGAGCAGTACTTC
abundance: NA; d_gene: NA; j_gene: TRBJ2-7; v_gene: TRBV14; CDR3aa: CASSYQGRTYEQYF; CDR3nt: TGTGCCAGCAGCTACCAGGGGAGAACCTACGAGCAGTACTTC
abundance: NA; d_gene: NA; j_gene: TRBJ1-2; v_gene: TRBV19; CDR3aa: CASSSLGDIALRAYGYTF; CDR3nt: TGTGCCAGTAGCTCCCTCGGGGACATCGCCTTACGGGCCTATGGCTACACCTTC
abundance: NA; d_gene: NA; j_gene: TRBJ1-1; v_gene: TRBV25-1; CDR3aa: CASSVKRNTEAFF; CDR3nt: TGTGCCAGCAGTGTGAAGAGGAACACTGAAGCTTTCTTT
abundance: NA; d_gene: NA; j_gene: TRBJ2-1; v_gene: TRBV3-1/TRBV3-2; CDR3aa: CASSQGTNEQFF; CDR3nt: TGTGCCAGCAGCCAAGGGACTAATGAGCAGTTCTTC
abundance: NA; d_gene: TRBD2; j_gene: TRBJ2-3; v_gene: TRBV5-1; CDR3aa: CASSRGAGGTTDTQYF; CDR3nt: TGCGCCAGCAGCCGGGGAGCGGGGGGGACCACAGATACGCAGTATTTT
abundance: NA; d_gene: NA; j_gene: TRBJ1-3; v_gene: TRBV9; CDR3aa: CASSYGNTIYF; CDR3nt: TGTGCCAGCAGTTACGGGAACACCATATATTTT
abundance: NA; d_gene: NA; j_gene: TRBJ1-1; v_gene: TRBV7-9; CDR3aa: CASSLVSPGQGMNTEAFF; CDR3nt: TGTGCCAGCAGCTTAGTATCCCCCGGGCAGGGGATGAACACTGAAGCTTTCTTT
abundance: NA; d_gene: TRBD1; j_gene: TRBJ1-4; v_gene: TRBV19; CDR3aa: CASSNRGREKLFF; CDR3nt: TGTGCCAGTAGTAACAGGGGTAGGGAAAAACTGTTTTTT
abundance: NA; d_gene: NA; j_gene: TRBJ1-1; v_gene: TRBV10-3; CDR3aa: CAISSDRGNTEAFF; CDR3nt: TGTGCCATCAGTTCGGACAGAGGGAACACTGAAGCTTTCTTT
abundance: once; d_gene: NA; j_gene: TRBJ2-2; v_gene: TRBV6-5; CDR3aa: CATQNTGELFF; CDR3nt: TGTGCTACACAGAACACCGGGGAGCTGTTTTTT
abundance: NA; d_gene: TRBD1; j_gene: TRBJ2-7; v_gene: TRBV19; CDR3aa: CASSMTGTGSYEQYF; CDR3nt: TGTGCCAGTAGTATGACCGGGACAGGCTCCTACGAGCAGTACTTC
abundance: NA; d_gene: NA; j_gene: TRBJ2-7; v_gene: TRBV5-5; CDR3aa: CASSLSGQGQLAGEQYF; CDR3nt: TGTGCCAGCAGCTTGTCGGGACAGGGCCAACTAGCGGGGGAGCAGTACTTC
abundance: once; d_gene: NA; j_gene: TRBJ2-7; v_gene: TRBV2; CDR3aa: CASSAQGTYEQYF; CDR3nt: TGTGCCAGCAGTGCTCAGGGGACATACGAGCAGTACTTC
abundance: NA; d_gene: TRBD2; j_gene: TRBJ2-5; v_gene: TRBV29-1; CDR3aa: CSVGELAGGGETQYF; CDR3nt: TGCAGCGTTGGGGAGCTAGCGGGAGGGGGAGAGACCCAGTACTTC
abundance: NA; d_gene: TRBD2; j_gene: TRBJ2-3; v_gene: TRBV19; CDR3aa: CASSMAGESTQYF; CDR3nt: TGTGCCAGTAGTATGGCGGGAGAGAGTACGCAGTATTTT